A single sample is the source of the 15 T cell receptor beta chains below, sequenced in a study of cytomegalovirus exposure and HLA in healthy donors. The PCR employed 60 Vbeta primers together with 13 Jbeta primers. The data were produced by immunoSEQ multiplex PCR, yet TCRdb's version contains in-frame clones alone and is incomplete. This table has 150,000 to 180,000 clones, more than 70% appearing once. The sequenced sample consisted of PBMCs. These receptors originate from a woman aged 40 to 50 in good health and CMV-seropositive.

This clone was detected a few times. The gene calls are TRBV6-5 and TRBJ1-2, with D hard to call. CDR3 length: 13 amino acids. Germline V CDR1 and CDR2: MNHEY, SVGAGI. V was trimmed by 2 bases and J by 5 bases, leaving 9 bases between them. The CDR3 sequence: CASSYGREYGYTF. CDR3 DNA sequence: TGTGCCAGCAGTTACGGGAGGGAATATGGCTACACCTTC.

V usage is TRBV28 and J usage is TRBJ2-7, with a tentative D call TRBD1 (7 bases). V lost 11 bases and J lost 3, with 11 bases in between. Germline CDR1 and CDR2: MDHEN and SYDVKM. The CDR3 length is 11 residues. CDR3 loop: CAAGQHYEQYF. The CDR3 nucleotides read TGTGCCGCGGGACAGCACTACGAGCAGTACTTC.

This clone was picked up a small number of times. The rearrangement uses TRBV5-6 and TRBJ1-5; perhaps TRBD1 as D (5 bases). Trimming took off 0 bases at V and 1 base at J, with 11 bases between the two ends. Germline V gene lookup returns CDR1 SGHDT and CDR2 YYEEEE. This CDR3 is built from 16 residues. For the CDR3, the DNA is TGTGCCAGCAGCTTGGGGGGCTCTAGAAGCAATCAGCCCCAGCATTTT. This encodes CASSLGGSRSNQPQHF.

The chain joins TRBV13 to TRBJ1-1; maybe TRBD1 (6 bases). This CDR3 spans 14 amino acids. Trimming pared 5 bases from V and 6 bases from J, leaving 16 bases between. CDR1 and CDR2 (germline): PRHDT, FYEKMQ (reference sequence). CDR3 amino acids: CASSNLRGHPEAFF. The CDR3 DNA reads TGTGCCAGCAGCAACCTCAGGGGTCACCCTGAAGCTTTCTTT.

CDR3 protein: CASSNRQLPEQFF. The CDR3 DNA reads TGTGCCAGCAGTAACAGACAGCTTCCCGAGCAGTTCTTC. The rearrangement joins TRBV2 to TRBJ2-1, with D possibly matching TRBD1 (5 bases). Germline CDR1 and CDR2: SNHLY and FYNNEI. Trimming removed 5 bases from V and 10 bases from J, with 15 bases in between. The CDR3 totals 13 residues.

The rearrangement uses TRBV29-1 and TRBJ1-4; a weak D match, TRBD1 (5 bases). Trimming took 0 bases from V and 0 from J, leaving 17 bases between them. The CDR3 is 18 residues long. Germline CDR1 and CDR2: SQVTM and ANQGSEA. The CDR3: CSVEDLQARAATNEKLFF. The CDR3 DNA is TGCAGCGTTGAAGATCTTCAGGCCAGGGCCGCAACTAATGAAAAACTGTTTTTT.

In nucleotides, the CDR3 is TGTGCCAGCAGTGAGAGCGGACAGGGCTTCTACGAGCAGTACTTC. Translating it yields CASSESGQGFYEQYF. The V and J genes are TRBV25-1 and TRBJ2-7; TRBD1 matches at 8 bases. The V gene end was trimmed by 3 bases and the J gene end by 3 bases; junction bases not matched to a gene: 7. Germline V gives CDR1 MGHDK, CDR2 SYGVNS. The CDR3 has 15 amino acids.

This clone is a singleton in its sample. J is TRBJ2-5 and V is TRBV4-1, with 8 bases aligning to TRBD2. This CDR3 region has 15 residues. Unmatched junction bases numbered 2, after V lost 0 bases and J lost 2 bases. Germline V gives CDR1 MGHRA, CDR2 YSYEKL. CDR3 protein: CASSQESSGQETQYF. The CDR3 DNA sequence: TGCGCCAGCAGCCAAGAGTCTAGCGGGCAAGAGACCCAGTACTTC.

The rearrangement joins TRBV18 to TRBJ2-5; possible D gene TRBD1, 6 bases. The CDR3 is made up of 16 amino acids. Per the germline V gene, CDR1 is KGHSH and CDR2 is LQKENI. The V gene lost 3 bases and the J gene lost 0 bases, with 14 bases spanning the gap. The CDR3 sequence is CASSPGRTANQETQYF. The CDR3 DNA sequence: TGTGCCAGCTCACCGGGCCGGACAGCTAACCAAGAGACCCAGTACTTC.

This clone was counted a few times. The rearrangement uses TRBV19 and TRBJ1-5; TRBD1 matches 7 bases. The CDR3 is made up of 18 amino acids. The junction had 15 bases not matched to a gene; V was cut back by 7 bases and J by 0 bases. Germline V gene lookup returns CDR1 LNHDA and CDR2 SQIVND (reference sequence). Written as DNA, the CDR3 is TGTGCCAGTATCAAAAACCCCCCAGGGGGGTATAGCAATCAGCCCCAGCATTTT. Translating gives CASIKNPPGGYSNQPQHF.

The rearrangement uses TRBV28 and TRBJ1-2; 8 positions agree with TRBD1. The germline V gene encodes CDR1 MDHEN and CDR2 SYDVKM. With V trimmed by 5 bases and J by 4 bases, 9 bases remained unmatched. The CDR3 has 15 residues. The CDR3 coding sequence is TGTGCCAGCAGTCCCTCAGGGGGCGATAGCTATGGCTACACCTTC. As protein: CASSPSGGDSYGYTF.

The J gene is TRBJ2-7, the V gene TRBV11-3; 7 positions match TRBD1. Germline V CDR1 and CDR2: SGHNT, YENEEA. V dropped 1 base and J dropped 6; count of bases not matched to a gene: 15. This CDR3 spans 17 amino acids. CDR3 region: CASSLVMGTGAWVEQYF. CDR3 DNA: TGTGCCAGCAGCTTAGTCATGGGAACAGGGGCGTGGGTCGAGCAGTACTTC.

V gene TRBV2 combines with J gene TRBJ1-4, with D tentatively TRBD1 (6 bases). V shed 6 bases and J shed 7 bases, with 27 bases lying between them. This CDR3 contains 18 residues. CDR1 is SNHLY and CDR2 is FYNNEI in the germline V gene. CDR3 sequence reads: CASSPTTGFAPGGEKLFF. In DNA, the CDR3 is TGTGCCAGCAGCCCCACCACAGGGTTTGCCCCGGGAGGTGAAAAACTGTTTTTT.

The chain uses TRBV11-2 and TRBJ2-2; 12 nucleotides align to TRBD2. Germline lookup yields CDR1 SGHAT and CDR2 FQNNGV. The CDR3 is 17 residues long. The J segment lost 7 bases and the V segment lost 6 bases, leaving 12 bases of the junction unmatched. This chain's CDR3 is CASSDLRLAGVGGELFF. CDR3 in DNA: TGTGCCAGCAGTGATCTACGACTAGCGGGAGTTGGCGGGGAGCTGTTTTTT.

The rearrangement links TRBV5-1 to TRBJ1-2, with D possibly being TRBD1 (5 bases). Germline CDR1 reads SGHRS; CDR2 reads YFSETQ. The V gene lost 7 bases and the J gene lost 3 bases, with 16 bases spanning the gap. The CDR3 sequence is 14 residues long. The CDR3: CASGIGGGDYGYTF. The CDR3, as DNA: TGCGCCAGCGGAATTGGCGGAGGGGACTATGGCTACACCTTC.